This is a list of T cell receptor beta chains from one sample in a study of human T cells and chemical hapten exposure. From the RACE reads, TCRdb called clonotypes with MiXCR, one entry per CDR3 protein. The repertoire holds some 87,000 distinct CDR3 sequences, with 9% to 12% as singletons. Here the sequenced sample was whole blood, taken in connection with sensitization to the hapten diphenylcyclopropenone (DPC). These receptor sequences come from a woman aged 45-65 years with alopecia areata. Some clones in this sample may be carry-over from other donors' samples. Each CDR3 is given with its conserved first and last residue. Each record gives: J gene, V gene, CDR3 length, D gene, clone size, CDR3 DNA, CDR3 protein. A D gene is named only where the DNA matches it firmly. For some rows the clone size is stated as once, few or many, or as a class when expanded; others skip it.

J gene: TRBJ2-3
V gene: TRBV5-1
CDR3 length: 15
D gene: TRBD2
clone size: few
CDR3 DNA: TGCGCCAGCAGCTTGGAGGGACTACGCACAGATACGCAGTATTTT
CDR3 protein: CASSLEGLRTDTQYF

J gene: TRBJ2-1
V gene: TRBV20-1
CDR3 length: 15
D gene: TRBD2
clone size: many
CDR3 DNA: TGCAGTGCCCCCGCCAGCGGGAGCTCCTACAATGAGCAGTTCTTC
CDR3 protein: CSAPASGSSYNEQFF

J gene: TRBJ2-2
V gene: TRBV3-1
CDR3 length: 16
D gene: NA
clone size: few
CDR3 DNA: TGTGCCAGCAGCCCCCCCAGCCTCCCAAACACCGGGGAGCTGTTTTTT
CDR3 protein: CASSPPSLPNTGELFF

J gene: TRBJ2-1
V gene: TRBV7-8
CDR3 length: 16
D gene: NA
clone size: many
CDR3 DNA: TGTGCCAGCAGCTTAGGAGGGACAAACTCCTACAATGAGCAGTTCTTC
CDR3 protein: CASSLGGTNSYNEQFF

J gene: TRBJ2-3
V gene: TRBV15
CDR3 length: 14
D gene: NA
clone size: NA
CDR3 DNA: TGTGCCACCAGCAGAGATTTAGGCCAGAGCAAGGGGTATTTT
CDR3 protein: CATSRDLGQSKGYF

J gene: TRBJ2-5
V gene: TRBV18
CDR3 length: 13
D gene: TRBD2
clone size: few
CDR3 DNA: TGTGCCAGCTCAATCGGACTAGCGGAGACCCAGTACTTC
CDR3 protein: CASSIGLAETQYF

J gene: TRBJ2-7
V gene: TRBV5-4
CDR3 length: 17
D gene: TRBD1
clone size: NA
CDR3 DNA: TGTGCCAGCAGCTCCGGGACAGGGGGCGCCAGGATTCACGAGCAGTACTTC
CDR3 protein: CASSSGTGGARIHEQYF

J gene: TRBJ2-3
V gene: TRBV20-1
CDR3 length: 15
D gene: TRBD2
clone size: NA
CDR3 DNA: TGCAGTGCTAGGGCCCTAGCGGCTAGCACAGATACGCAGTATTTT
CDR3 protein: CSARALAASTDTQYF

J gene: TRBJ2-1
V gene: TRBV5-1
CDR3 length: 16
D gene: TRBD2
clone size: many
CDR3 DNA: TGCGCCAGCAGCCGTGGGACTAGCGGGAGTTACAATGAGCAGTTCTTC
CDR3 protein: CASSRGTSGSYNEQFF

J gene: TRBJ2-7
V gene: TRBV6-5
CDR3 length: 14
D gene: NA
clone size: few
CDR3 DNA: TGTGCCAGCAAAAACGGGCCAGGGGAGTACGAGCAGTACTTC
CDR3 protein: CASKNGPGEYEQYF

J gene: TRBJ1-3
V gene: TRBV29-1
CDR3 length: 12
D gene: NA
clone size: few
CDR3 DNA: TGCAGCGTTGGCACCTCTGGAAACACCATATATTTT
CDR3 protein: CSVGTSGNTIYF

J gene: TRBJ2-1
V gene: TRBV29-1
CDR3 length: 15
D gene: NA
clone size: many
CDR3 DNA: TGCAGCGTCCCACGGACTCTCAGCTCCTACAATGAGCAGTTCTTC
CDR3 protein: CSVPRTLSSYNEQFF

J gene: TRBJ2-1
V gene: TRBV7-8
CDR3 length: 15
D gene: NA
clone size: NA
CDR3 DNA: TGTGCCAGCAGCCAGGGTGAGGGTCGTTACAATGAGCAGTTCTTC
CDR3 protein: CASSQGEGRYNEQFF

J gene: TRBJ2-5
V gene: TRBV6-6
CDR3 length: 12
D gene: NA
clone size: NA
CDR3 DNA: TGTGCCAGCAGTTACCACGAAGAGACCCAGTACTTC
CDR3 protein: CASSYHEETQYF

J gene: TRBJ2-2
V gene: TRBV11-2
CDR3 length: 14
D gene: NA
clone size: NA
CDR3 DNA: TGTGCCAGCAGCCCTACAGTTTCCACCGGGGAGCTGTTTTTT
CDR3 protein: CASSPTVSTGELFF

J gene: TRBJ2-7
V gene: TRBV20-1
CDR3 length: 14
D gene: NA
clone size: NA
CDR3 DNA: TGCAGTGCCGCCGGACGGGTGACGTCCTACGAGCAGTACTTC
CDR3 protein: CSAAGRVTSYEQYF

J gene: TRBJ2-5
V gene: TRBV11-2
CDR3 length: 14
D gene: TRBD2
clone size: many
CDR3 DNA: TGTGCCAGCAGCATGACTAGCGGGAGCGAGACCCAGTACTTC
CDR3 protein: CASSMTSGSETQYF

J gene: TRBJ2-1
V gene: TRBV20-1
CDR3 length: 15
D gene: NA
clone size: NA
CDR3 DNA: TGCAGTGCTAGAGATCCCCAGGGGACCTACAATGAGCAGTTCTTC
CDR3 protein: CSARDPQGTYNEQFF

J gene: TRBJ2-1
V gene: TRBV12-3/TRBV12-4
CDR3 length: 20
D gene: TRBD2
clone size: NA
CDR3 DNA: TGTGCCAGCAGTTCCCCGGGCGGGACGGCCGGACTAGCGGGATTCAATGAGCAGTTCTTC
CDR3 protein: CASSSPGGTAGLAGFNEQFF

J gene: TRBJ2-3
V gene: TRBV9
CDR3 length: 15
D gene: NA
clone size: NA
CDR3 DNA: TGTACCAGCAGCGTAGCTACGCGGAGCACAGATACGCAGTATTTT
CDR3 protein: CTSSVATRSTDTQYF

J gene: TRBJ2-5
V gene: TRBV29-1
CDR3 length: 15
D gene: TRBD2
clone size: NA
CDR3 DNA: TGCAGCGCCCCTGCAGGACTAGGAAGCAAAGAGACCCAGTACTTC
CDR3 protein: CSAPAGLGSKETQYF

J gene: TRBJ1-6
V gene: TRBV2
CDR3 length: 12
D gene: NA
clone size: NA
CDR3 DNA: TGTGCCAGCAGTGACTTGTTCTCGGCCCTCCACTTT
CDR3 protein: CASSDLFSALHF

J gene: TRBJ1-2
V gene: TRBV6-1
CDR3 length: 12
D gene: NA
clone size: NA
CDR3 DNA: TGTGCCAGCAGTGAGTCAGGCTATGGCTACACCTTC
CDR3 protein: CASSESGYGYTF

J gene: TRBJ2-1
V gene: TRBV29-1
CDR3 length: 13
D gene: TRBD2
clone size: few
CDR3 DNA: TGCAGCGTTGAAGGGGCGGGAGGGAATGAGCAGTTCTTC
CDR3 protein: CSVEGAGGNEQFF

J gene: TRBJ2-1
V gene: TRBV5-1
CDR3 length: 13
D gene: NA
clone size: few
CDR3 DNA: TGCGCCAGCAGCCCCTGGGCTAAGGATGAGCAGTTCTTC
CDR3 protein: CASSPWAKDEQFF

J gene: TRBJ1-3
V gene: TRBV29-1
CDR3 length: 13
D gene: NA
clone size: NA
CDR3 DNA: TGCAGCGTTCTCCAGTCCTCTGGAAACACCATATATTTT
CDR3 protein: CSVLQSSGNTIYF

J gene: TRBJ2-3
V gene: TRBV21-1
CDR3 length: 15
D gene: NA
clone size: few
CDR3 DNA: TGTGCCAGCAGCAAAAAGACTAGAGAGAAAGATACGCAGTATTTT
CDR3 protein: CASSKKTREKDTQYF

J gene: TRBJ2-1
V gene: TRBV14
CDR3 length: 13
D gene: NA
clone size: many
CDR3 DNA: TGTGCCAGCAGCCAAGTCTTAAAGGGATGGCAGTTCTTC
CDR3 protein: CASSQVLKGWQFF

J gene: TRBJ2-3
V gene: TRBV19
CDR3 length: 14
D gene: NA
clone size: few
CDR3 DNA: TGTGCCACCAAGGTAGCGCTCAGCACAGATACGCAGTATTTT
CDR3 protein: CATKVALSTDTQYF

J gene: TRBJ2-2
V gene: TRBV6-2/TRBV6-3
CDR3 length: 16
D gene: NA
clone size: NA
CDR3 DNA: TGTGCCAGCAGTTACTTTGGCGGGACCCCACCCGGGGAGCTGTTTTTT
CDR3 protein: CASSYFGGTPPGELFF

J gene: TRBJ2-2
V gene: TRBV20-1
CDR3 length: 16
D gene: TRBD1
clone size: few
CDR3 DNA: TGCAGTGCTAGAGATAGCGACAGGGGAATCACCGGGGAGCTGTTTTTT
CDR3 protein: CSARDSDRGITGELFF

J gene: TRBJ1-1
V gene: TRBV29-1
CDR3 length: 13
D gene: TRBD1
clone size: NA
CDR3 DNA: TGCAGCGTTAGACAGGGGGAGGGCACTGAAGCTTTCTTT
CDR3 protein: CSVRQGEGTEAFF

J gene: TRBJ2-7
V gene: TRBV18
CDR3 length: 18
D gene: TRBD2
clone size: few
CDR3 DNA: TGTGCCAGCTCACCACGTTGGACTAGCGGGGCCTCGACCTACGAGCAGTACTTC
CDR3 protein: CASSPRWTSGASTYEQYF

J gene: TRBJ2-7
V gene: TRBV3-1
CDR3 length: 16
D gene: TRBD2
clone size: many
CDR3 DNA: TGTGCCAGCAGCCAAGGTAATAGCGGGACTGGCGACGAGCAGTACTTC
CDR3 protein: CASSQGNSGTGDEQYF

J gene: TRBJ2-1
V gene: TRBV18
CDR3 length: 15
D gene: NA
clone size: NA
CDR3 DNA: TGTGCCAGCTCACCAACCAGGGGCGAATACAATGAGCAGTTCTTC
CDR3 protein: CASSPTRGEYNEQFF

J gene: TRBJ1-2
V gene: TRBV16
CDR3 length: 16
D gene: NA
clone size: NA
CDR3 DNA: TGTGCCAGCACTCCGGGATTGAGGACGAGCAGTGATGGCTACACCTTC
CDR3 protein: CASTPGLRTSSDGYTF

J gene: TRBJ2-2
V gene: TRBV11-2
CDR3 length: 15
D gene: NA
clone size: NA
CDR3 DNA: TGTGCCAGCAGCTTACAGGGGAAGAACACCGGGGAGCTGTTTTTT
CDR3 protein: CASSLQGKNTGELFF

J gene: TRBJ2-1
V gene: TRBV5-4
CDR3 length: 14
D gene: NA
clone size: NA
CDR3 DNA: TGTGCCAGCAGCTTCCCGGACCGGGACAATGAGCAGTTCTTC
CDR3 protein: CASSFPDRDNEQFF

J gene: TRBJ1-4
V gene: TRBV28
CDR3 length: 12
D gene: NA
clone size: NA
CDR3 DNA: TGTGCCTCGGGGTGGGTTAATGAAAAACTGTTTTTT
CDR3 protein: CASGWVNEKLFF

J gene: TRBJ2-3
V gene: TRBV5-5
CDR3 length: 10
D gene: NA
clone size: NA
CDR3 DNA: TGTGCCAGCCCCACAGATACGCAGTATTTT
CDR3 protein: CASPTDTQYF

J gene: TRBJ1-4
V gene: TRBV29-1
CDR3 length: 14
D gene: NA
clone size: many
CDR3 DNA: TGCAGCGTTCGAGGGGCGGCAACTAATGAAAAACTGTTTTTT
CDR3 protein: CSVRGAATNEKLFF

J gene: TRBJ1-1
V gene: TRBV6-5
CDR3 length: 11
D gene: NA
clone size: NA
CDR3 DNA: TGTGCCAGCAGACTAAACACTGAAGCTTTCTTT
CDR3 protein: CASRLNTEAFF

J gene: TRBJ2-1
V gene: TRBV29-1
CDR3 length: 13
D gene: NA
clone size: few
CDR3 DNA: TGCAGCGTTGACGGTCAGAACTACAATGAGCAGTTCTTC
CDR3 protein: CSVDGQNYNEQFF

J gene: TRBJ2-4
V gene: TRBV6-1
CDR3 length: 16
D gene: NA
clone size: NA
CDR3 DNA: TGTGCCAGCAGTGAAGATGCCCAGCGGTCCAAAAACATTCAGTACTTC
CDR3 protein: CASSEDAQRSKNIQYF

J gene: TRBJ1-4
V gene: TRBV13
CDR3 length: 16
D gene: TRBD1
clone size: NA
CDR3 DNA: TGTGCCAGCAGCTTAGACGGCAGACAGGGGTATGAAAAACTGTTTTTT
CDR3 protein: CASSLDGRQGYEKLFF

J gene: TRBJ1-4
V gene: TRBV5-5
CDR3 length: 13
D gene: NA
clone size: few
CDR3 DNA: TGTGCCAGCAGCTTGCTTACTAATGAAAAACTGTTTTTT
CDR3 protein: CASSLLTNEKLFF

J gene: TRBJ2-7
V gene: TRBV3-1
CDR3 length: 16
D gene: TRBD1
clone size: NA
CDR3 DNA: TGTGCCAGCAGCCTGCGTACGGGACAGGCCTCCTACGAGCAGTACTTC
CDR3 protein: CASSLRTGQASYEQYF

J gene: TRBJ2-7
V gene: TRBV6-2/TRBV6-3
CDR3 length: 14
D gene: NA
clone size: many
CDR3 DNA: TGTGCCAGCAGTTATTTGGTTGGATCCTACGAGCAGTACTTC
CDR3 protein: CASSYLVGSYEQYF

J gene: TRBJ1-1
V gene: TRBV29-1
CDR3 length: 11
D gene: NA
clone size: NA
CDR3 DNA: TGCAGCGTCCCCTCGAACACTGAAGCTTTCTTT
CDR3 protein: CSVPSNTEAFF

J gene: TRBJ2-3
V gene: TRBV7-3
CDR3 length: 14
D gene: NA
clone size: many
CDR3 DNA: TGTGCCAGCAGCTTAGATGGGAGCACAGATACGCAGTATTTT
CDR3 protein: CASSLDGSTDTQYF